This T cell receptor beta chain appears in the sequencing data of a study of neoadjuvant nivolumab and ipilimumab in lung cancer. Overall study context: Patients got nivolumab 3 mg/kg on days 1, 15 and 29; combination added ipilimumab 1 mg/kg day 1.

V was shortened by 4 bases and J by 9 bases, with 19 bases between the two germline ends. The CDR3 contains 15 residues. Looked up from germline, CDR1 is SGHNT and CDR2 is YENEEA. Study results and caveats: Pretherapy blood TCR richness correlated positively with resected tumor richness. Only two of four nivolumab-treated tumors gained richness and clonality by surgery. TCR sequencing covered a small number of samples.

In regard to this clone: What it recognizes is unknown.

Assay: immunoSEQ multiplex PCR; the TCRdb copy retains only in-frame clones and omits some. Of 20,000 to 25,000 clones in the sample, around 82% were seen once. The sequence derives from an adult with non-small cell lung cancer. This sequence joins TRBV11-3 and TRBJ2-1; possible D gene TRBD2, 6 bases. The sample here was peripheral blood, taken before neoadjuvant nivolumab, alone or with ipilimumab. In DNA, the CDR3 is TGTGCCAGCAGCTCAGCTAGGGACTTCCTGGCTGAGCAGTTCTTC. Translation: CASSSARDFLAEQFF.